These 28 T cell receptor beta chains came from one sample sequenced in a study of T-cell memory formation after mild COVID-19. TCRdb independently ran MiXCR on the 5' RACE reads; one entry per CDR3 protein. The sample lists approximately 110,000 distinct CDR3 sequences; about 24% were seen once. Sequencing was done on a sample of PBMCs or a T cell subset sorted from them (not recorded which). These receptors all stem from a man younger than 30 who had mild COVID-19 (a few samples of this study predate the infection). Cell type and time point are not known.

This clonotype was seen a few times. V usage is TRBV20-1 and J usage is TRBJ1-6; 10 nucleotides match TRBD1. Trimming cost V 1 base and J 10 bases; bases outside gene matches: 4. Germline-derived CDR1 and CDR2 are DFQATT and SNEGSKA (reference sequence). This CDR3 is built from 14 residues. As DNA, the CDR3 is TGCAGTGCTAGAGGAGGACAGGGGGACTCACCCCTCCACTTT. Protein product: CSARGGQGDSPLHF.

This clonotype was seen a few times. The V and J genes are TRBV7-6 and TRBJ2-7, with D possibly matching TRBD1 (6 bases). The germline V gene encodes CDR1 SGHVS and CDR2 FNYEAQ. With 4 bases removed from V and 0 bases from J, the gap between germline ends came to 10 bases. CDR3 length equals 14 residues. This CDR3 is CASSYQDSSYEQYF. The CDR3 bases are TGTGCCAGCAGCTACCAGGACAGCTCCTACGAGCAGTACTTC.

The chain employs TRBV6-2 or TRBV6-3 and TRBJ1-2; D unclear. V lost 0 bases, J lost 5 bases, and 7 bases lay in between. The CDR3 spans 13 residues. Looked up from germline, CDR1 is MNHEY and CDR2 is SVGEGT. CDR3 loop: CASSYSRNYGYTF. In DNA, the CDR3 is TGTGCCAGCAGTTACTCGCGGAATTATGGCTACACCTTC.

This clonotype appeared a few times. This chain connects TRBV12-3 or TRBV12-4 to TRBJ2-2, with 8 bases identical to TRBD1. Trimming took 10 bases from V and 7 from J; bases not matched to a gene: 8. CDR3 size: 13 residues. CDR3 bases: TGTGCCAACAAGAACAGGGGGATCGGGGAGCTGTTTTTT. Protein product: CANKNRGIGELFF.

The chain links TRBV10-3 to TRBJ1-2; D not resolved. The germline CDR1 and CDR2 sequences are ENHRY and SYGVKD. The CDR3 is 15 amino acids. Trimming took off 0 bases at V and 4 bases at J, with 12 bases between the two ends. CDR3 nucleotide sequence: TGTGCCATCAGTGAGTCTGTAGACCCTCTCTATGGCTACACCTTC. Amino acid sequence: CAISESVDPLYGYTF.

In its sample, this clonotype was seen a few times. CDR3: CASSTPVIGGRAYQETQYF. The CDR3 DNA follows: TGTGCCAGCAGTACCCCGGTCATCGGGGGGCGAGCGTACCAAGAGACCCAGTACTTC. This rearrangement joins TRBV28 to TRBJ2-5, with D perhaps matching TRBD2 (7 bases). The CDR3 totals 19 residues. CDR1 and CDR2 (germline): MDHEN, SYDVKM. Trimming removed 5 bases from V and 0 bases from J, with 25 bases in between.

This clonotype was seen only a few times. The chain joins TRBV6-5 to TRBJ2-7; tentatively, D is TRBD1 (7 bases). CDR3 length equals 15 residues. Germline values: CDR1 MNHEY, CDR2 SVGAGI. V dropped 2 bases and J dropped 0 bases, with 11 bases sitting between them. This CDR3 reads CASSYGGGGSYEQYF. The CDR3 region has the DNA TGTGCCAGCAGTTACGGAGGGGGCGGCTCCTACGAGCAGTACTTC.

This clonotype was picked up a small number of times. The chain couples TRBV24-1 to TRBJ2-1; TRBD1 matches 7 bases. Germline-derived CDR1 and CDR2 are KGHDR and SFDVKD. V shed 8 bases, J shed 6 bases, and the junction held 0 bases outside the gene matches. The CDR3 length is 11 residues. This CDR3 is CATTGGNEQFF. The CDR3 region has the DNA TGTGCCACCACAGGGGGCAATGAGCAGTTCTTC.

The chain carries TRBV20-1 and TRBJ2-3, with 14 bases identical to TRBD2. Germline V lookup: CDR1 DFQATT, CDR2 SNEGSKA (reference sequence). Trimming at V came to 3 bases and at J to 9 bases, leaving 8 bases not matched to a gene. The CDR3 is 15 amino acids. CDR3 bases: TGCAGTGCTAGTCCCCGGACTAGCGGGGGGCTAACGCAGTATTTT. Protein: CSASPRTSGGLTQYF.

This clonotype was counted ten times or more. The rearrangement uses TRBV27 and TRBJ2-1; possibly TRBD1 or TRBD2 for D (5 bases each). The V gene's germline CDR1 is MNHEY and CDR2 SMNVEV (reference sequence). The V end lost 1 base, the J end lost 9 bases, and 16 bases lay between the germline ends. The CDR3 runs 15 residues. The CDR3 loop is CASSLWDPGASEQFF. Here the CDR3 DNA reads TGTGCCAGCAGTTTATGGGATCCCGGGGCCTCTGAGCAGTTCTTC.

Only a few counts were recorded for this clonotype. The chain couples TRBV7-8 to TRBJ1-1; D might be TRBD1 (5 bases). Trimming shortened V by 8 bases and J by 3 bases, and 16 bases separated the two germline ends. The CDR3 totals 14 residues. The germline gives CDR1 SGHVS, CDR2 FQNEAQ. CDR3 coding DNA: TGTGCCAGCTTGGAGTGGGTACAGGACACTGAAGCTTTCTTT. Its protein is CASLEWVQDTEAFF.

This chain links TRBV7-3 with TRBJ2-1, with 9 bases matching TRBD2. After removal of 4 bases from V and 3 bases from J, the junction contained 10 bases not matched to a gene. The CDR3 totals 17 residues. Germline loops: CDR1 SGHTA, CDR2 FQGTGA. CDR3 in DNA: TGTGCCAGCAGCTCGGACAGTAGCGGGAGACTCTACAATGAGCAGTTCTTC. It yields the protein CASSSDSSGRLYNEQFF.

This clonotype was found a few times. The CDR3 DNA sequence: TGTGCCAGCAGCCTTCCTCGAGATGAGCAGTTCTTC. Its translation: CASSLPRDEQFF. This chain joins TRBV12-3 or TRBV12-4 and TRBJ2-1; D gene unclear. Trimming removed 6 bases from V and 8 bases from J, with 11 bases in between. The CDR3 has 12 residues.

This clonotype was detected only a few times. V usage is TRBV12-3 or TRBV12-4 and J usage is TRBJ2-1, with 7 bases lining up with TRBD1. The CDR3 length is 15 residues. Unmatched junction bases numbered 10, after V lost 7 bases and J lost 4 bases. The CDR3 DNA reads TGTGCCAGCACTCCCCAGGGACAGCGATACAATGAGCAGTTCTTC. Its protein product is CASTPQGQRYNEQFF.

V is TRBV4-3 and J is TRBJ2-7; the match to TRBD1 covers 7 bases. Germline V CDR1 and CDR2: LGHNA, YSLEER. The junction had 13 bases not matched to a gene; V was cut back by 3 bases and J by 2 bases. This CDR3 spans 17 amino acids. The CDR3 is CASSQYWRQGGTYEQYF. The CDR3 DNA is TGCGCCAGCAGCCAGTATTGGAGACAGGGTGGAACCTACGAGCAGTACTTC.

J is TRBJ2-3 and V is TRBV4-2; a possible D gene is TRBD1 (6 bases). The germline CDR1 and CDR2 sequences are LGHNA and YNFKEQ. This CDR3 contains 16 residues. The ends were cut back, 5 bases at V and 2 bases at J, with 17 bases in the middle. DNA of the CDR3: TGTGCCAGCAGCGACCATAGGGGGAAGTTCACAGATACGCAGTATTTT. It codes for CASSDHRGKFTDTQYF.

CDR3 residues: CASSLVGGSQHF. The CDR3 DNA sequence: TGTGCCAGCAGCTTAGTTGGGGGCTCCCAGCATTTT. The rearrangement links TRBV7-9 to TRBJ1-5, with a weak D call TRBD1 (6 bases). V was trimmed by 1 base and J by 11 bases, leaving 9 bases between them. The germline CDR1 and CDR2 sequences are SEHNR and FQNEAQ (reference sequence). The CDR3 covers 12 residues.

This clonotype was seen a few times. This sequence joins TRBV3-1 and TRBJ2-7, with unresolved D. This CDR3 is built from 13 residues. Germline V gives CDR1 LGHDT, CDR2 YNNKEL (reference sequence). Trimming removed 4 bases at V and 4 bases at J, with 11 bases between. CDR3 protein: CASSLIAGYEQYF. CDR3 DNA: TGTGCCAGCAGCCTTATCGCCGGGTACGAGCAGTACTTC.

The V call is TRBV4-3, the J call TRBJ2-5; 7 bases are a match to TRBD2. This CDR3 is built from 12 residues. CDR1 is LGHNA, CDR2 YSLEER, per germline. Losses at the gene ends were 4 bases for V and 9 bases for J; bases not matched to a gene: 5. Here the CDR3 reads CASSLDGRAQYF. CDR3 bases: TGCGCCAGCAGCCTTGATGGGAGGGCCCAGTACTTC.

The J gene is TRBJ2-7, the V gene TRBV7-6; 9 bases align to TRBD1. In germline, CDR1 is SGHVS, CDR2 FNYEAQ. The CDR3 totals 14 residues. V lost 5 bases and J lost 3; bases outside the gene matches: 5. The CDR3 sequence is CASSMDRGLYEQYF. The CDR3 DNA sequence: TGTGCCAGCAGCATGGACAGGGGTCTCTACGAGCAGTACTTC.

The chain recombines TRBV6-5 with TRBJ1-3; D is undetermined. Germline loops: CDR1 MNHEY, CDR2 SVGAGI. There are 15 residues in the CDR3. V lost 6 bases to trimming and J lost 0 bases, with 12 bases between them. The CDR3: CASSQSINSGNTIYF. The CDR3 DNA reads TGTGCCAGCAGCCAGTCAATTAACTCTGGAAACACCATATATTTT.

In this sample, this clonotype turned up a few times. This chain links TRBV7-2 with TRBJ1-6; 8 nucleotides agree with TRBD1. CDR3 length: 15 residues. Germline values: CDR1 SGHTA, CDR2 FQGNSA. V lost 4 bases, J lost 4 bases, and 3 bases stayed unmatched. In DNA, the CDR3 is TGTGCCAGCAGCTCCAGGACAGGGTATAATTCACCCCTCCACTTT. Protein product: CASSSRTGYNSPLHF.

The chain combines TRBV6-2 or TRBV6-3 with TRBJ2-3; no clear D. Germline assignment: CDR1 MNHEY and CDR2 SVGEGT. Trimming removed 1 base at V and 3 bases at J, with 2 bases between. The length of the CDR3 is 12 residues. The CDR3 DNA reads as TGTGCCAGCAGTTACTGGACAGATACGCAGTATTTT. It yields the protein CASSYWTDTQYF.

This clonotype was observed a few times. The chain couples TRBV7-7 to TRBJ2-7; possibly TRBD1 for D (6 bases). Germline-derived CDR1 and CDR2 are SSHAT and FNYEAQ (reference sequence). The CDR3 sequence is 13 residues long. V was shortened by 5 bases and J by 10 bases, with 18 bases between the two germline ends. The CDR3 sequence: CASSHDLGAEQYF. The CDR3 DNA is TGTGCCAGCAGCCACGACTTGGGGGCGGAACAGTACTTC. The full variable domain, rest sourced from reference TRBV7-7 and TRBJ2-7, is GAGVSQSPRYKVTKRGQDVTLRCDPISSHATLYWYQQALGQGPEFLTYFNYEAQPDKSGLPSDRFSAERPEGSISTLTIQRTEQRDSAMYRCASSHDLGAEQYFGPGTRLTVT.

This clonotype appeared a few times. This chain connects TRBV4-1 to TRBJ2-2; 8 bases align to TRBD1. The CDR3 sequence is 15 residues long. J lost 9 bases, V lost 1 base, and 7 bases had no gene match. Germline CDR1 is MGHRA and CDR2 is YSYEKL. The CDR3 loop reads CASSQGTGSRRELFF. The CDR3 coding sequence is TGCGCCAGCAGCCAAGGGACAGGGTCGAGAAGGGAGCTGTTTTTT.

This clonotype has a handful of counts. The chain employs TRBV13 and TRBJ1-1; maybe TRBD1 (5 bases). The V end was cut by 5 bases, the J end by 6 bases, with 13 bases between. CDR3 length: 13 amino acids. Germline V gene sequence: CDR1 PRHDT, CDR2 FYEKMQ (reference sequence). The CDR3 is CASSLIGDPEAFF. The CDR3, as DNA: TGTGCCAGCAGCCTAATAGGGGACCCTGAAGCTTTCTTT.

The table lists this clonotype with a few counts. The chain employs TRBV6-6 and TRBJ1-2; 12 bases fit TRBD1. After removal of 6 bases from V and 4 bases from J, the junction contained 12 bases not matched to a gene. The CDR3 has 17 amino acids. The V gene's germline CDR1 is MNHNY and CDR2 SVGAGI (reference sequence). CDR3 loop: CASRPRDRGLIGYGYTF. The DNA of the CDR3 is TGTGCCAGCAGACCAAGGGACAGGGGGCTTATCGGCTATGGCTACACCTTC.

This clonotype was picked up a small number of times. The chain has TRBV4-1 and TRBJ2-7; 9 bases agree with TRBD1. The V segment lost 1 base and the J segment 3 bases; nucleotides outside the gene matches: 7. Germline V gives CDR1 MGHRA, CDR2 YSYEKL. The CDR3 spans 16 residues. The CDR3 sequence: CASSQAGRTGDYEQYF. In nucleotides, the CDR3 is TGCGCCAGCAGCCAAGCGGGACGGACAGGGGACTACGAGCAGTACTTC.